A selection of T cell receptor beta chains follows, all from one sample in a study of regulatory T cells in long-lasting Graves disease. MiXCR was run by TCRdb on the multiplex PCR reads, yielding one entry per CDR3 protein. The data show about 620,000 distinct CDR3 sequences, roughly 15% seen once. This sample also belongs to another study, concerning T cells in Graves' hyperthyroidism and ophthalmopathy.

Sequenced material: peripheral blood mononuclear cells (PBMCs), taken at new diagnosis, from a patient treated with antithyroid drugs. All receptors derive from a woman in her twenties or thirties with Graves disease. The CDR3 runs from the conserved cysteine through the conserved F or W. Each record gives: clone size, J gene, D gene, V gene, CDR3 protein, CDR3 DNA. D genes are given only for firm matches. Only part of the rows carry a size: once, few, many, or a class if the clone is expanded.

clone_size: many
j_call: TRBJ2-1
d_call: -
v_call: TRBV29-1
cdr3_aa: CSVDVRTLGNEQFF
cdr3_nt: TGCAGCGTTGACGTCCGGACCCTCGGTAATGAGCAGTTCTTC

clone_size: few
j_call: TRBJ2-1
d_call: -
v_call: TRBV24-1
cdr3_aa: CATSTRTVSLVEQFF
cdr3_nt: TGTGCCACCAGTACCAGGACAGTTTCATTAGTTGAGCAGTTCTTC

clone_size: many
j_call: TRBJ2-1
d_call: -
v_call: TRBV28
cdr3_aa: CASSLTTPHEQFF
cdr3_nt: TGTGCCAGCAGTTTGACAACCCCCCATGAGCAGTTCTTC

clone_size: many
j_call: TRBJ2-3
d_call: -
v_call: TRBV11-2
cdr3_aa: CASSLALSGRGTDTQYF
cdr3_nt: TGTGCCAGCAGCTTAGCGCTTAGTGGGCGGGGCACAGATACGCAGTATTTT

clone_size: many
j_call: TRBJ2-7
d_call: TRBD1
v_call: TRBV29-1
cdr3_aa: CSVTGRLFYEQYF
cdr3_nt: TGCAGCGTGACAGGGAGACTTTTTTACGAGCAGTACTTC

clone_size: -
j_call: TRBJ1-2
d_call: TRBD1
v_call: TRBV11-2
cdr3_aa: CASSLEGDRGLRFYGYTF
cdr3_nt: TGTGCCAGCAGCTTAGAAGGGGACAGGGGGCTACGATTCTATGGCTACACCTTC

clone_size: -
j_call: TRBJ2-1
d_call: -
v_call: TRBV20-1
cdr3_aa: CSARSGGSYNEQFF
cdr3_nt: TGCAGTGCTAGATCAGGCGGGTCCTACAATGAGCAGTTCTTC

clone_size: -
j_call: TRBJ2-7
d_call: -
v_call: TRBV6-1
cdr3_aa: CASSYHETVTHEQYF
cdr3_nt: TGTGCCAGCTCATACCACGAGACAGTGACCCACGAGCAGTACTTC

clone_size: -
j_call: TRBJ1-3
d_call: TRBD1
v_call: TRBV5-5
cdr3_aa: CASSPGGQVLSGNTIYF
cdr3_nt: TGTGCCAGCAGCCCGGGGGGACAGGTACTCTCTGGAAACACCATATATTTT

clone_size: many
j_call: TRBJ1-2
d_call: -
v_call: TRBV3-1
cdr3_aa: CASSQGYGYTF
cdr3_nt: TGTGCCAGCAGCCAAGGTTATGGCTACACCTTC

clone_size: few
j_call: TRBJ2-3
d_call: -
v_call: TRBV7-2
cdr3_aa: CASSSVPGTPSTDTQYF
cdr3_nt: TGTGCCAGCAGCTCCGTCCCAGGGACGCCTAGCACAGATACGCAGTATTTT

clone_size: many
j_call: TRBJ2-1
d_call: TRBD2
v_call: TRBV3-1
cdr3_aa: CASSQGRTSVYNEQFF
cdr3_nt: TGTGCCAGCAGCCAAGGGAGGACTAGCGTGTACAATGAGCAGTTCTTC

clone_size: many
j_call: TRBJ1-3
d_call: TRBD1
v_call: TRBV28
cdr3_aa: CASAFGTGRNTIYF
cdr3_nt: TGTGCCAGCGCCTTTGGGACAGGGAGAAACACCATATATTTT

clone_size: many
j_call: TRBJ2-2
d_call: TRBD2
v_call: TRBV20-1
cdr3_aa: CSATGLASNTGELFF
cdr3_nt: TGCAGTGCTACCGGACTAGCGTCGAACACCGGGGAGCTGTTTTTT

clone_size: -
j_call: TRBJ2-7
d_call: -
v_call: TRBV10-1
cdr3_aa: CAILGGCSYEQYF
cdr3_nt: TGCGCCATCTTAGGGGGGTGTTCCTACGAGCAGTACTTC

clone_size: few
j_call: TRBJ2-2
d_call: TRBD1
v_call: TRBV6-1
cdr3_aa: CASSDNRGTALTGELFF
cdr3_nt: TGTGCCAGCAGTGACAACAGAGGGACAGCCCTTACCGGGGAGCTGTTTTTT

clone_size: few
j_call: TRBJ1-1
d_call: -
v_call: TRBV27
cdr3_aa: CASSFWGFDTEAFF
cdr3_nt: TGTGCCAGCAGTTTTTGGGGGTTCGACACTGAAGCTTTCTTT

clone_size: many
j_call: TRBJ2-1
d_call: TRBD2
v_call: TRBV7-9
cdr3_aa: CASSLILAGHNEQFF
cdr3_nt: TGTGCCAGCAGCTTAATTCTAGCGGGACACAATGAGCAGTTCTTC

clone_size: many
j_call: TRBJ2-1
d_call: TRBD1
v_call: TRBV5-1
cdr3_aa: CASSPGTVYNEQFF
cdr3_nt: TGCGCCAGCAGCCCGGGGACAGTCTACAATGAGCAGTTCTTC

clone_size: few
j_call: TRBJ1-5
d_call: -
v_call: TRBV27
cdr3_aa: CASRQHLNQPQHF
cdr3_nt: TGTGCCAGCAGGCAGCACCTCAATCAGCCCCAGCATTTT

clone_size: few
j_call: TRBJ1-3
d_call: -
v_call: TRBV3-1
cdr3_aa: CASSHSYAVNTIYF
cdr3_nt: TGTGCCAGCAGCCATTCGTATGCAGTAAACACCATATATTTT

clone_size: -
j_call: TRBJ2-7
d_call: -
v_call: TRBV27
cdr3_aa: CASSSLGLPPTYEQYF
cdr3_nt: TGTGCCAGCAGTTCTCTAGGACTCCCCCCCACCTACGAGCAGTACTTC

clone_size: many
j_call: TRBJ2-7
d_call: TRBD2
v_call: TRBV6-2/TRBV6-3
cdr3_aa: CASTPPGLDYEQYF
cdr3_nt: TGTGCCAGCACACCACCGGGACTAGACTACGAGCAGTACTTC

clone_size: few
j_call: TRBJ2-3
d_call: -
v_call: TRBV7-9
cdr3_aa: CASSSLKGTSTDTQYF
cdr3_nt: TGTGCCAGCAGCTCTCTCAAGGGGACTAGCACAGATACGCAGTATTTT

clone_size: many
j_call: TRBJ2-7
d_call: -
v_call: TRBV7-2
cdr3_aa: CASSLGPISYEQYF
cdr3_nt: TGTGCCAGCAGCTTAGGGCCTATCTCCTACGAGCAGTACTTC

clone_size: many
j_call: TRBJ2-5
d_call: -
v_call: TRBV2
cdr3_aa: CASSIPGAQETQYF
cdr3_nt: TGTGCCAGCAGTATACCGGGAGCCCAAGAGACCCAGTACTTC

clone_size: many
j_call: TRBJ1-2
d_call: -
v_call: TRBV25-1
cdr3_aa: CASSEFSGTIPYGYTF
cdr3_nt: TGTGCCAGCAGTGAATTCTCCGGGACAATTCCCTATGGCTACACCTTC

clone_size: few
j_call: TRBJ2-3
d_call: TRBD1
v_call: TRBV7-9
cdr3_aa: CASSRDSPTGTDTQYF
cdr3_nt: TGTGCCAGCAGCCGGGACAGCCCCACCGGGACAGATACGCAGTATTTT

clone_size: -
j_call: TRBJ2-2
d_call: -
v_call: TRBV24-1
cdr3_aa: CATSDPPGAGPTGELFF
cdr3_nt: TGTGCCACCAGTGATCCTCCGGGTGCAGGCCCTACCGGGGAGCTGTTTTTT

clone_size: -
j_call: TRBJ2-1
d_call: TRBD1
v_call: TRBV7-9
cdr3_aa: CASTKIDRDNEQFF
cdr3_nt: TGTGCCAGCACAAAGATCGACAGGGACAATGAGCAGTTCTTC

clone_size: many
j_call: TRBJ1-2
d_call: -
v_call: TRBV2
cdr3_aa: CASPGRLSGYTF
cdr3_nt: TGTGCCAGCCCGGGACGGCTAAGCGGCTACACCTTC

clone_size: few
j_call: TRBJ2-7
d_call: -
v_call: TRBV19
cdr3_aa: CASSIDLTEVYEQYF
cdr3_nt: TGTGCCAGTAGTATAGATCTTACGGAGGTCTACGAGCAGTACTTC

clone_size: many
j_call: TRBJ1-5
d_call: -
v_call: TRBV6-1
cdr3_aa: CASSPAWGSVNQPQHF
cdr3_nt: TGTGCCAGCAGCCCCGCCTGGGGGAGCGTCAATCAGCCCCAGCATTTT

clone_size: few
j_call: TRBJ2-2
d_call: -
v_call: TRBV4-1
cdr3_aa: CASSLLDRNTGELFF
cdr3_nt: TGTGCCAGCAGCTTGTTAGACAGGAACACCGGGGAGCTGTTTTTT

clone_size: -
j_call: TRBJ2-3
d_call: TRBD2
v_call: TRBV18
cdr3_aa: CASSELAGVPNTQYF
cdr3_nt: TGTGCCAGCTCCGAACTAGCGGGAGTACCCAATACGCAGTATTTT

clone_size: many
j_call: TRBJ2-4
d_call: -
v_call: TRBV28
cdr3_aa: CASRPRGTGKNIQYF
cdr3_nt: TGTGCCAGCAGACCCCGCGGGACCGGCAAAAACATTCAGTACTTC

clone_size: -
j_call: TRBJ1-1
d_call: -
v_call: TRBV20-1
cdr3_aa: CSPRSGTQNTEAFF
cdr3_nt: TGCAGCCCCCGCTCGGGCACCCAGAACACTGAAGCTTTCTTT

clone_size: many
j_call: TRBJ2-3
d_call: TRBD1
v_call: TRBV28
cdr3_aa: CATGQGATDTQYF
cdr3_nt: TGTGCCACGGGACAGGGGGCAACAGATACGCAGTATTTT

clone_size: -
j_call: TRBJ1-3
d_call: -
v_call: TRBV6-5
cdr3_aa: CASSYSFGERISGNTIYF
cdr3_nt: TGTGCCAGCAGTTACTCGTTTGGGGAGAGGATATCTGGAAACACCATATATTTT

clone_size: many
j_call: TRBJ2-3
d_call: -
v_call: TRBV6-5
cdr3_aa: CASSYGRGGLDTQYF
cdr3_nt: TGTGCCAGCAGTTACGGCAGGGGTGGATTAGATACGCAGTATTTT

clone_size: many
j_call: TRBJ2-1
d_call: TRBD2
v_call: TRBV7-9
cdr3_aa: CASSRGLAGDSEQFF
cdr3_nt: TGTGCCAGCAGCCGGGGACTAGCGGGAGACTCTGAGCAGTTCTTC